Listed here are 19 T cell receptor beta chains from one sample, sequenced in a study of blood T cell repertoires in COVID-19. Assay used: immunoSEQ multiplex PCR; TCRdb lists only in-frame clones, some missing. The sample has around 290,000 clones, just over 90% seen once. The source material was peripheral blood. The receptor source for this set is a woman under 40 with COVID-19, enrolled during active disease.

The chain uses TRBV9 and TRBJ1-1; perhaps TRBD1 as D (6 bases). The germline gives CDR1 SGDLS, CDR2 YYNGEE. Between the trimmed V and J ends, which lost 3 bases and 2 bases, there was a span of 11 bases. The CDR3 has 14 amino acids. The CDR3 loop reads CASSGGQINTEAFF. CDR3 coding DNA: TGTGCCAGCAGCGGAGGACAGATAAACACTGAAGCTTTCTTT.

J is TRBJ1-5 and V is TRBV5-1; D gene ambiguous. The V gene's germline CDR1 is SGHRS and CDR2 YFSETQ. Trimming removed 0 bases from V and 3 bases from J, with 10 bases in between. The CDR3 loop spans 15 amino acids. The CDR3 nucleotides are TGCGCCAGCAGCTTGGAAGGTAACTACAATCAGCCCCAGCATTTT. This sequence encodes CASSLEGNYNQPQHF.

V usage is TRBV27 and J usage is TRBJ2-2, with D perhaps matching TRBD1 (5 bases). Germline V gene sequence: CDR1 MNHEY, CDR2 SMNVEV (reference sequence). CDR3 length equals 14 residues. The V and J ends lost 5 bases and 1 base respectively, with 8 bases between them. CDR3 in DNA: TGTGCCAGCAGTCCAAGGGGGAACACCGGGGAGCTGTTTTTT. This codes for CASSPRGNTGELFF.

The table lists this clone with a count of one. The V gene is TRBV19, the J gene TRBJ2-3, with TRBD1 identical over 7 bases. V shed 1 base, J shed 2 bases, and the junction held 3 bases outside the gene matches. Germline CDR1 is LNHDA and CDR2 is SQIVND (reference sequence). The CDR3 sequence is 15 residues long. The CDR3 bases are TGTGCCAGTAGTATAGGACAGGGCCACACAGATACGCAGTATTTT. Protein: CASSIGQGHTDTQYF. Drawing the rest from reference TRBV19 and TRBJ2-3, the complete variable domain is DGGITQSPKYLFRKEGQNVTLSCEQNLNHDAMYWYRQDPGQGLRLIYYSQIVNDFQKGDIAEGYSVSREKKESFPLTVTSAQKNPTAFYLCASSIGQGHTDTQYFGPGTRLTVL.

This rearrangement joins TRBV28 to TRBJ2-1; no clear D. The germline V gene has CDR1 MDHEN and CDR2 SYDVKM. The V and J ends lost 4 bases and 0 bases respectively, with 13 bases between them. The CDR3 has 16 amino acids. The CDR3 loop reads CASSSPRESSYNEQFF. The CDR3 DNA follows: TGTGCCAGCAGTTCCCCCCGCGAGAGCTCCTACAATGAGCAGTTCTTC.

The V call is TRBV7-8, the J call TRBJ2-7; 10 bases line up with TRBD1. This CDR3 region has 13 residues. Germline-derived CDR1 and CDR2 are SGHVS and FQNEAQ. The ends lost 5 bases at V and 6 bases at J; junction bases unmatched: 4. As DNA, the CDR3 is TGTGCCAGCAGCCCCAGGGACAGGGGCGAGCAGTACTTC. Protein product: CASSPRDRGEQYF.

Only one count was recorded for this clone. This chain uses TRBV7-9 with TRBJ1-2, with D unclear. V gave up 2 bases and J gave up 6 bases, with 10 bases separating them. Germline-derived CDR1 and CDR2 are SEHNR and FQNEAQ (reference sequence). The CDR3 contains 13 residues. The CDR3 is CASSLRGKDGYTF. CDR3 in DNA: TGTGCCAGCAGCTTACGAGGGAAGGATGGCTACACCTTC.

The V and J genes are TRBV5-1 and TRBJ2-3; 14 positions match TRBD2. The CDR3 contains 17 residues. From germline, CDR1 is SGHRS and CDR2 YFSETQ. V dropped 4 bases and J dropped 2; count of bases not matched to a gene: 6. CDR3 bases: TGCGCCAGCAGCCCCGGACTAGCGGGAGGAAACACAGATACGCAGTATTTT. This translates into CASSPGLAGGNTDTQYF.

The chain links TRBV27 to TRBJ2-7; TRBD1 might be the D (6 bases). Germline V gene data show CDR1 as MNHEY and CDR2 as SMNVEV (reference sequence). Trimming cost V 4 bases and J 4 bases, with 14 bases left between them. The CDR3 runs to 14 residues. The CDR3, as DNA: TGTGCCAGCAGTTCTCTGGCAGGGGCATACGAGCAGTACTTC. Residues: CASSSLAGAYEQYF.

V usage is TRBV14 and J usage is TRBJ2-7; TRBD2 matches 9 bases. Germline CDR1 reads SGHDN; CDR2 reads FVKESK. The CDR3 totals 20 residues. With 0 bases clipped from V and 0 bases from J, the junction kept 15 bases outside the gene matches. The CDR3 here is CASSQDSRTDDSGSSYEQYF. The CDR3 DNA is TGTGCCAGCAGCCAAGATTCGCGGACCGACGATAGCGGGAGCTCCTACGAGCAGTACTTC.

This clone was recorded once. The chain employs TRBV29-1 and TRBJ2-1, with 7 bases fitting TRBD1. The CDR3 is 15 residues long. Germline CDR1 is SQVTM and CDR2 is ANQGSEA. Trimming removed 6 bases from V and 7 bases from J; junction bases left unmatched: 15. The CDR3 DNA reads TGCAGCGTAGTTGTGACAGGGTCTCTTCGGAATGAGCAGTTCTTC. This translates into CSVVVTGSLRNEQFF.

The genes are TRBV4-1 and TRBJ2-1, with 13 bases that match TRBD2. The ends lost 0 bases at V and 1 base at J; junction bases unmatched: 3. This CDR3 is built from 18 residues. Looked up from germline, CDR1 is MGHRA and CDR2 is YSYEKL. DNA of the CDR3: TGCGCCAGCAGCCAAGATCCGGGACTAGCGGGGTCCTACAATGAGCAGTTCTTC. Translating gives CASSQDPGLAGSYNEQFF.

The V gene is TRBV5-4, the J gene TRBJ2-1; the D gene is possibly TRBD1 (7 bases). Trimming cost V 0 bases and J 10 bases, with 20 bases left between them. The CDR3 is 16 residues long. CDR1 is SGHNT, CDR2 YYREEE, per germline (reference sequence). CDR3 protein: CASSLEGAGRPREQFF. In DNA, the CDR3 is TGTGCCAGCAGCTTGGAGGGGGCGGGACGGCCTCGGGAGCAGTTCTTC.

The chain has TRBV24-1 and TRBJ1-2; TRBD1 agrees at 9 bases. CDR3 length equals 16 residues. Germline trimming cut 3 bases from V and 1 base from J; bases unmatched to any gene: 5. Per germline, CDR1 KGHDR and CDR2 SFDVKD. CDR3 sequence reads: CATSDPGTGLNYGYTF. DNA of the CDR3: TGTGCCACCAGTGATCCCGGGACAGGGCTTAACTATGGCTACACCTTC.

The chain joins TRBV19 to TRBJ1-1; TRBD1 aligns across 8 bases. Per germline, CDR1 LNHDA and CDR2 SQIVND (reference sequence). The CDR3 extends over 15 amino acids. With 5 bases clipped from V and 4 bases from J, the junction kept 9 bases outside the gene matches. The DNA for the CDR3 is TGTGCCAGTAGTTTCCACAGGGGGGCTGGCACTGAAGCTTTCTTT. Translating gives CASSFHRGAGTEAFF.

This clone was seen more than once but under ten times. The V gene is TRBV2, the J gene TRBJ1-2; 11 bases match TRBD1. Germline-derived CDR1 and CDR2 are SNHLY and FYNNEI. V dropped 4 bases and J dropped 11; count of bases not matched to a gene: 9. CDR3 length equals 14 residues. Written as DNA, the CDR3 is TGTGCCAGCAGTGGTCTCCGAGGGACAGGGGGGTACACCTTC. It is translated as CASSGLRGTGGYTF.

The genes are TRBV3-1 (or the pseudogene TRBV3-2) and TRBJ1-1; TRBD1 agrees at 10 bases. The V and J ends lost 4 bases and 3 bases, in that order; junction bases with no gene match: 8. Per the germline V gene, CDR1 is LGHDT and CDR2 is YNNKEL (reference sequence). The CDR3 is 16 residues long. CDR3 residues: CASSRGTGVRDTEAFF. In DNA, the CDR3 is TGTGCCAGCAGCCGGGGGACAGGGGTTCGGGACACTGAAGCTTTCTTT.

This clone showed up just a few times. The sample has other DNA sequences that encode this CDR3 too. The V call is TRBV5-1, the J call TRBJ1-6; D call uncertain. Trimming removed 0 bases at V and 8 bases at J, with 9 bases between. The CDR3 runs to 14 residues. The germline CDR1 and CDR2 sequences are SGHRS and YFSETQ. CDR3 bases: TGCGCCAGCAGCTTGGGAGGGTGGGATTCACCCCTCCACTTT. As protein: CASSLGGWDSPLHF.

This chain links TRBV19 with TRBJ1-4; 8 bases line up with TRBD1. J gave up 7 bases and V 6 bases, and 7 bases lay outside the gene matches. CDR3 length: 14 amino acids. Germline V gene sequence: CDR1 LNHDA, CDR2 SQIVND (reference sequence). Written as DNA, the CDR3 is TGTGCCAGTAGCCCCGGGACAGGCTTTGAAAAACTGTTTTTT. Translating it yields CASSPGTGFEKLFF.